Below, 13 T cell receptor beta chains from the same sample are listed, as sequenced in a study of identical twins. TCRdb ran MiXCR on the 5' RACE reads and lists one entry per CDR3 protein. Among a few hundred thousand distinct CDR3 sequences, about 15% were seen once, and the ten largest hold 0.35% to 0.45%. The data were also submitted as part of a second study, on yellow fever vaccine responses in identical twins.

The sample taken for sequencing was CD4+ T cells sorted from blood. These receptors originate from a woman between 18 and 29 years old in good health.

This clonotype was seen a few times. This chain uses TRBV3-1 with TRBJ2-6; D gene ambiguous. V lost 0 bases and J 0 bases, leaving 3 bases between the germline ends. Germline assignment: CDR1 LGHDT and CDR2 YNNKEL (reference sequence). This CDR3 has 15 amino acids. CDR3 amino acids: CASSQDLSGANVLTF. The DNA for the CDR3 is TGTGCCAGCAGCCAAGACCTCTCTGGGGCCAACGTCCTGACTTTC.

This clonotype has a handful of counts. The chain employs TRBV5-1 and TRBJ2-2; D remains unclear. From germline, CDR1 is SGHRS and CDR2 YFSETQ. This CDR3 is built from 13 residues. Deletions cut 0 bases from V and 9 bases from J, with 9 bases between. The CDR3, as DNA: TGCGCCAGCAGCTTGGGGGAAGACAGGGAGCTGTTTTTT. It translates to CASSLGEDRELFF.

This clonotype has only a few counts. The CDR3 reads CSVATGGSGNTIYF. CDR3 bases: TGCAGCGTGGCTACAGGGGGATCTGGAAACACCATATATTTT. The gene calls are TRBV29-1 and TRBJ1-3; 8 bases map to TRBD1. Germline V lookup: CDR1 SQVTM, CDR2 ANQGSEA. V lost 6 bases to trimming and J lost 1 base; unmatched junction nucleotides: 5. The CDR3 sequence is 14 residues long.

This chain links TRBV21-1 with TRBJ2-5; the table's TRBD1 call for D was not verified on the DNA. TRBV21-1 is deemed a pseudogene. CDR3 length: 16 amino acids. The CDR3 DNA reads TGTGCCAGCAGCAAACCCGGACATGCCATGGAAGAGACCCAGTACTTC. Its translation is CASSKPGHAMEETQYF.

The genes are TRBV29-1 and TRBJ2-2, with TRBD2 matching 10 bases. The germline gives CDR1 SQVTM, CDR2 ANQGSEA. The V and J ends lost 4 bases and 2 bases, in that order; junction bases with no gene match: 4. This CDR3 is 15 amino acids long. CDR3 region: CSVARTSGNTGELFF. The CDR3 coding sequence is TGCAGCGTTGCGAGGACTAGCGGTAACACCGGGGAGCTGTTTTTT.

This clonotype was seen only a few times. V gene TRBV6-1 combines with J gene TRBJ1-3, with a possible D match to TRBD1 (5 bases). Germline CDR1 is MNHNS and CDR2 is SASEGT. The CDR3 is 15 amino acids. The ends were cut back, 6 bases at V and 0 bases at J, with 12 bases in the middle. CDR3 bases: TGTGCCAGCAGCAAAGACAGATTCTCTGGAAACACCATATATTTT. As protein: CASSKDRFSGNTIYF.

The sample holds a few counts of this clonotype. The chain has TRBV12-3 or TRBV12-4 and TRBJ2-7; TRBD2 agrees at 13 bases. This CDR3 is 17 amino acids long. The ends lost 3 bases at V and 0 bases at J; junction bases unmatched: 5. CDR3 protein: CASSFRLAGGHSYEQYF. The CDR3 DNA sequence: TGTGCCAGCAGTTTTAGACTAGCGGGAGGCCACTCCTACGAGCAGTACTTC.

The chain recombines TRBV12-3 or TRBV12-4 with TRBJ1-1; D is ambiguous. Trimming shortened V by 5 bases and J by 1 base, and 11 bases separated the two germline ends. This CDR3 has 14 amino acids. CDR3 protein: CASSGRAQNTEAFF. In DNA, the CDR3 is TGTGCCAGCAGTGGCCGGGCCCAGAACACTGAAGCTTTCTTT.

The chain couples TRBV24-1 to TRBJ1-5; D is ambiguous. CDR3 length: 13 residues. Trimming shortened V by 6 bases and J by 9 bases, and 14 bases separated the two germline ends. Germline CDR1 reads KGHDR; CDR2 reads SFDVKD. The CDR3 here is CATSKDGLGPQHF. As DNA, the CDR3 is TGTGCCACCAGTAAGGACGGCCTTGGGCCCCAGCATTTT.

This sequence joins TRBV3-1 and TRBJ1-4; D uncertain. V dropped 4 bases and J dropped 3 bases, with 9 bases sitting between them. This CDR3 comprises 14 residues. CDR1 is LGHDT and CDR2 is YNNKEL in the germline V gene (reference sequence). CDR3 amino acids: CASSLANSNEKLFF. CDR3 DNA: TGTGCCAGCAGCCTAGCAAACTCTAATGAAAAACTGTTTTTT. Based on the CDR3 plus reference TRBV3-1 and TRBJ1-4, the full variable domain is DTAVSQTPKYLVTQMGNDKSIKCEQNLGHDTMYWYKQDSKKFLKIMFSYNNKELIINETVPNRFSPKSPDKAHLNLHINSLELGDSAVYFCASSLANSNEKLFFGSGTQLSVL.

The chain recombines TRBV7-6 with TRBJ2-2, with TRBD1 identical over 9 bases. The CDR3 runs 20 residues. Unmatched junction bases numbered 17, after V lost 5 bases and J lost 1 base. Germline-derived CDR1 and CDR2 are SGHVS and FNYEAQ. The CDR3 DNA is TGTGCCAGCAGCACCCGGGACAGGGCTTTTGTGGGAGAGAACACCGGGGAGCTGTTTTTT. Protein sequence: CASSTRDRAFVGENTGELFF.

The chain is built from TRBV29-1 and TRBJ2-1; 10 bases line up with TRBD1. Germline-derived CDR1 and CDR2 are SQVTM and ANQGSEA. The CDR3 extends over 13 amino acids. Trimming took 7 bases from V and 8 from J; bases not matched to a gene: 8. The CDR3 DNA reads as TGCAGCGCAACCCGGGACAGGGGACATGAGCAGTTCTTC. Its protein product is CSATRDRGHEQFF.

This chain connects TRBV20-1 to TRBJ1-5; D might be TRBD1 (5 bases). In germline, CDR1 is DFQATT, CDR2 SNEGSKA (reference sequence). This CDR3 is 13 amino acids long. V gave up 1 base and J gave up 12 bases, with 16 bases separating them. The CDR3 reads CSARVPGVGDQHF. CDR3 DNA sequence: TGCAGTGCTAGAGTACCGGGGGTTGGGGACCAGCATTTT.